This T cell receptor beta chain was captured by sequencing in a study of cytomegalovirus exposure and HLA in healthy donors. Germline trimming cut 4 bases from V and 3 bases from J; bases unmatched to any gene: 12. CDR3 size: 17 residues. The V gene's germline CDR1 is SGHDT and CDR2 YYEEEE. The sample holds a few counts of this clone. No antigen is known for it. Study-wide results and limits: Presence/absence analyses took donor sequencing depth as roughly uniform. The authors listed approximately 160 TCR beta chains as cytomegalovirus-associated.

The study ran its PCR with 60 Vbeta and 13 Jbeta primers. Original handling: A follow-up analysis tallied 86 million or so unique TCR beta chains, approximately 11 million shared. Clones were read by immunoSEQ multiplex PCR, and TCRdb kept only the in-frame ones, dropping some. The V and J calls and clone size come from that table; D and trimming were worked out from the DNA. Counted here are roughly 92,000 clones, approximately 7.6% occurring once; the ten biggest clones make up over 2%. The sample consisted of PBMCs. The chain carries TRBV5-6 and TRBJ1-2, with 10 nucleotides matching TRBD1. The receptor's source is a man aged 50 or older in good health and CMV-seronegative. In DNA form, the CDR3 reads TGTGCCAGCAGCGGAGAGACAGGGGGCTGGTTATACTATGGCTACACCTTC. Translating gives CASSGETGGWLYYGYTF.